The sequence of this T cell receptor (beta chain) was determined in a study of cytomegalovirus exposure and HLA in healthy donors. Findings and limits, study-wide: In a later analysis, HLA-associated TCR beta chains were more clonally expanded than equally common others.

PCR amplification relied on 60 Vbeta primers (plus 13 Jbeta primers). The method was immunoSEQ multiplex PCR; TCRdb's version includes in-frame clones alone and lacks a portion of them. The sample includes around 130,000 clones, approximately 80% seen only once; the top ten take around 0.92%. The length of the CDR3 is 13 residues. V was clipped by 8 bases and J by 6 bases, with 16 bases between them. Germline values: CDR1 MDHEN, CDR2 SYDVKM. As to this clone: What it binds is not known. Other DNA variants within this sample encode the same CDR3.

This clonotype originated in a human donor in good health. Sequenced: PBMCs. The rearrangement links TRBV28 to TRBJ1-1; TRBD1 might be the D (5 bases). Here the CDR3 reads CASRRGVPAEAFF. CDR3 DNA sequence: TGTGCCAGCCGGAGGGGCGTTCCGGCTGAAGCTTTCTTT.